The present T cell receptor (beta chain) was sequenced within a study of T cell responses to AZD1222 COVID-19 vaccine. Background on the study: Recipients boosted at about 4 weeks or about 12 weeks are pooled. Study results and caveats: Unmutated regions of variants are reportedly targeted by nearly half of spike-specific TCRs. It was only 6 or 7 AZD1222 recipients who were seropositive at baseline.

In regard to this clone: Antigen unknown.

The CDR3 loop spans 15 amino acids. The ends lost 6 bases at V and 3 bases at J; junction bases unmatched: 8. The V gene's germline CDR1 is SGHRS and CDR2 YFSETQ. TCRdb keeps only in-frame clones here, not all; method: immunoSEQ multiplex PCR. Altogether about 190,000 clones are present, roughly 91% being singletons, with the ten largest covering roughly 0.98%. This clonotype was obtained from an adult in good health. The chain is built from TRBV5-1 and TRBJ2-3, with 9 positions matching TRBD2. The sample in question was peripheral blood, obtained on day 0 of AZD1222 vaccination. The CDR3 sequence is CASTRAGGQTDTQYF. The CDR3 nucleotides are TGCGCCAGCACCCGAGCGGGAGGTCAGACAGATACGCAGTATTTT. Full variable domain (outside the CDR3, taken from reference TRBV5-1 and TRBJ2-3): KAGVTQTPRYLIKTRGQQVTLSCSPISGHRSVSWYQQTPGQGLQFLFEYFSETQRNKGNFPGRFSGRQFSNSRSEMNVSTLELGDSALYLCASTRAGGQTDTQYFGPGTRLTVL.